This note documents a single T cell receptor (beta chain) sequence. This CDR3 contains 15 residues. CDR1 and CDR2 (germline): SGHTA, FQGNSA. V lost 2 bases to trimming and J lost 1 base; unmatched junction nucleotides: 3. Sequencing was performed with immunoSEQ multiplex PCR; in TCRdb, only in-frame clones are kept and a portion is missing. The sample contains 20,000 to 25,000 clones, around 90% of which appear only once. This specimen belongs to a study of blood T cell repertoires in COVID-19. Background on the study: The analysed material was cDNA or gDNA that came from T cells, B-cell-depleted T cells, or PBMCs.

Sequencing used peripheral blood. This TCR derives from a human donor in a cohort sampled during active COVID-19. This chain joins TRBV7-2 and TRBJ2-3; 7 bases agree with TRBD2. The CDR3 DNA is TGTGCCAGCAGCTTATCTGCGGGGGGCACAGATACGCAGTATTTT. Residues: CASSLSAGGTDTQYF.